These 18 T cell receptor beta chains share one sample of origin, sequenced in a study of graft-versus-host responses after intestinal transplantation. Their antigens are not known. Produced via immunoSEQ multiplex PCR; TCRdb's table is partial and in-frame only. The table has 45,000 to 60,000 clones, about 90% seen once; the top ten hold less than 2.5%. This specimen was unstimulated CD4+ T cells sorted from spleen or lymph node cells, taken before transplant. These TCRs come from a human donor who was the organ donor for an intestinal transplant.

This sequence joins TRBV6-5 and TRBJ1-5; a weak D match, TRBD1 (5 bases). V was pared by 6 bases and J by 0 bases, with 12 bases between. The length of the CDR3 is 15 residues. In germline, CDR1 is MNHEY, CDR2 SVGAGI. In DNA, the CDR3 is TGTGCCAGCAGGGCGCCAGGGAGTAGCAATCAGCCCCAGCATTTT. Translated: CASRAPGSSNQPQHF.

This clone came up once. V usage is TRBV30 and J usage is TRBJ2-7, with D perhaps TRBD1 (6 bases). V was shortened by 1 base and J by 2 bases, with 15 bases between the two germline ends. The CDR3 is made up of 15 amino acids. CDR1 and CDR2 (germline): GTSNPN, SVGIG (reference sequence). The CDR3 region has the DNA TGTGCCTGGAGTGGACCTACAGGGTACACCTACGAGCAGTACTTC. Its translation: CAWSGPTGYTYEQYF.

The rearrangement joins TRBV10-1 to TRBJ2-3, with TRBD1 matching over 9 bases. The CDR3 consists of 14 residues. J was trimmed by 4 bases and V by 7 bases; bases with no gene match: 6. CDR1 and CDR2 from the germline V gene are WNHNN and SYGVQD (reference sequence). The DNA of the CDR3 is TGCGCCAGCATACCGGGACAGGGACCAGATACGCAGTATTTT. Translating gives CASIPGQGPDTQYF.

The gene calls are TRBV6-6 and TRBJ1-2; 10 bases match TRBD1. With 0 bases clipped from V and 6 bases from J, the junction kept 4 bases outside the gene matches. Germline lookup yields CDR1 MNHNY and CDR2 SVGAGI (reference sequence). The CDR3 is 15 amino acids. CDR3 coding DNA: TGTGCCAGCAGTTACTCGGGACAGGGGAGGGATGGCTACACCTTC. It is translated as CASSYSGQGRDGYTF.

The genes are TRBV28 and TRBJ2-5, with 7 bases aligning to TRBD1. This CDR3 region has 14 residues. V was clipped by 9 bases and J by 5 bases; unmatched bases: 12. Germline V gene sequence: CDR1 MDHEN, CDR2 SYDVKM. The CDR3 bases are TGTGCCAGTACTCGAGGGGGCGCCGGGGAGACCCAGTACTTC. As protein: CASTRGGAGETQYF.

This clone has just one count. The chain has TRBV10-3 and TRBJ2-7, with D tentatively TRBD2 (7 bases). Germline CDR1 and CDR2: ENHRY and SYGVKD. The CDR3 totals 16 residues. V was clipped by 2 bases and J by 1 base, with 15 bases between them. The CDR3 here is CAISEAGGGGSYEQYF. The CDR3 DNA reads TGTGCCATCAGTGAGGCCGGGGGAGGGGGGTCCTACGAGCAGTACTTC.

This clone was seen more than once but under ten times. The V and J genes are TRBV6-1 and TRBJ2-1, with D tentatively TRBD1 (5 bases). CDR1 and CDR2 from the germline V gene are MNHNS and SASEGT. The CDR3 has 15 residues. V was pared by 1 base and J by 3 bases, with 10 bases between. CDR3 in DNA: TGTGCCAGCAGTGAAGATAGGGGCTTCTACAATGAGCAGTTCTTC. Its protein product is CASSEDRGFYNEQFF.

This clone was counted between two and nine times. The chain combines TRBV11-2 with TRBJ1-6; D remains ambiguous. The CDR3 loop spans 13 amino acids. Germline V lookup: CDR1 SGHAT, CDR2 FQNNGV. V lost 1 base and J lost 7, with 5 bases in between. The CDR3 protein is CASSLGQNSPLHF. The CDR3 nucleotides are TGTGCCAGCAGCTTAGGACAAAATTCACCCCTCCACTTT.

In this sample, this clone turned up a few times. J is TRBJ1-3 and V is TRBV18; unclear D gene. This CDR3 is 13 amino acids long. Germline values: CDR1 KGHSH, CDR2 LQKENI. The V end was cut by 1 base, the J end by 3 bases, with 4 bases between. CDR3 DNA: TGTGCCAGCTCACCACAGGGTGGAAACACCATATATTTT. Residues: CASSPQGGNTIYF.

Only a few counts were recorded for this clone. One end of the junction does not line up with germline, which may come from a read error. The chain carries TRBV6-5 and TRBJ1-1; 8 nucleotides line up with TRBD1. CDR3 size: 11 residues. From germline, CDR1 is MNHEY and CDR2 SVGAGI. CDR3 protein: CASSYLDRVIF. The CDR3 DNA is TGTGCCAGCAGTTACTTGGACAGGGTAATCTTT.

The genes are TRBV27 and TRBJ2-7, with TRBD1 identical over 7 bases. The junction had 6 bases not matched to a gene; V was cut back by 3 bases and J by 1 base. The CDR3 extends over 15 amino acids. Germline V gene sequence: CDR1 MNHEY, CDR2 SMNVEV (reference sequence). CDR3 amino acids: CASSFRRDSSYEQYF. CDR3 DNA: TGTGCCAGCAGTTTCCGCCGGGACAGTTCCTACGAGCAGTACTTC.

The rearrangement links TRBV9 to TRBJ2-7, with D perhaps matching TRBD2 (6 bases). The germline V and J ends were trimmed by 2 bases and 6 bases, with 12 bases remaining between them. The CDR3 consists of 13 residues. Germline loops: CDR1 SGDLS, CDR2 YYNGEE. CDR3 in amino acids: CASSVGLGGEQYF. The CDR3 coding sequence is TGTGCCAGCAGCGTCGGGTTGGGGGGCGAGCAGTACTTC.

As to this clone: Other DNA sequences within the sample encode an identical CDR3. The rearrangement links TRBV7-2 to TRBJ2-5; 10 bases align to TRBD1. The CDR3 totals 14 residues. With 5 bases clipped from V and 4 bases from J, the junction kept 4 bases outside the gene matches. Germline CDR1 reads SGHTA; CDR2 reads FQGNSA. The CDR3 reads CASSPDRGRETQYF. The CDR3 bases are TGTGCCAGCAGCCCAGACAGGGGGCGAGAGACCCAGTACTTC.

The chain recombines TRBV11-3 with TRBJ2-2; tentative D call: TRBD1 (6 bases). With 5 bases removed from V and 1 base from J, the gap between germline ends came to 11 bases. The CDR3 totals 15 residues. Germline V gives CDR1 SGHNT, CDR2 YENEEA. The CDR3 sequence is CASSQGQQNTGELFF. CDR3 sequence (DNA): TGTGCCAGCAGCCAGGGGCAGCAGAACACCGGGGAGCTGTTTTTT.

This clone was found a few times. The rearrangement links TRBV19 to TRBJ1-1; D is undetermined. Germline V lookup: CDR1 LNHDA, CDR2 SQIVND (reference sequence). This CDR3 comprises 13 residues. V was trimmed by 0 bases and J by 1 base, leaving 3 bases between them. In DNA, the CDR3 is TGTGCCAGTAGTATAGACAGGAACACTGAAGCTTTCTTT. Translating gives CASSIDRNTEAFF.

The J gene is TRBJ2-7, the V gene TRBV7-2; 8 bases are shared with TRBD2. The ends lost 7 bases at V and 2 bases at J; junction bases unmatched: 10. The CDR3 extends over 15 amino acids. Germline loops: CDR1 SGHTA, CDR2 FQGNSA. The CDR3 is CASTPGAGGPYEQYF. In nucleotides, the CDR3 is TGTGCCAGCACCCCGGGGGCGGGAGGTCCCTACGAGCAGTACTTC.

The V gene is TRBV27, the J gene TRBJ2-2; D might be TRBD1 or TRBD2, each matching 5 bases. CDR3 length: 13 amino acids. Germline V gene data show CDR1 as MNHEY and CDR2 as SMNVEV (reference sequence). V was trimmed by 6 bases and J by 4 bases, leaving 9 bases between them. CDR3 sequence: CASSGAVTGELFF. The CDR3, as DNA: TGTGCCAGCAGCGGGGCCGTCACCGGGGAGCTGTTTTTT.

The J gene is TRBJ2-7, the V gene TRBV25-1, with D hard to call. The CDR3 consists of 12 residues. Trimming left V 5 bases short and J 0 bases short, with 5 bases between. Germline values: CDR1 MGHDK, CDR2 SYGVNS. The DNA for the CDR3 is TGTGCCAGCAGTAGGCCCTCCTACGAGCAGTACTTC. It specifies CASSRPSYEQYF.